Sequencing of this TCR beta chain was carried out in a study of T cell responses to AZD1222 COVID-19 vaccine. Study-level points and caveats: Nearly half of the spike-specific TCRs reportedly recognize variant regions that carry no mutations.

Germline V gene sequence: CDR1 MDHEN, CDR2 SYDVKM. The germline V and J ends were trimmed by 1 base and 5 bases, with 15 bases remaining between them. The CDR3 covers 15 residues. Repertoires were generated with immunoSEQ multiplex PCR, while TCRdb's copy carries only in-frame clones and drops some. The data show around 84,000 clones, approximately 85% seen once. Concerning this clone itself: Its matching antigen is unknown.

The V and J genes are TRBV28 and TRBJ2-7; TRBD1 or TRBD2 may be the D gene (6 bases each). The sequence was collected from an adult who received the AZD1222 COVID-19 vaccine. The source was peripheral blood, collected 28 days after the second AZD1222 dose. In nucleotides, the CDR3 is TGTGCCAGCAGTTTATCGGGGGCAGGAGGCGACGAGCAGTACTTC. This gives the protein CASSLSGAGGDEQYF.